The 20 T cell receptor beta chains listed next were all sequenced from one sample in a study of shared clonotypes between healthy human individuals. The repertoire was sequenced with immunoSEQ multiplex PCR; TCRdb's copy has only in-frame clones and lacks some. Among some 380,000 clones listed, about 96% were seen once. Sequences were obtained from memory CD8+ T cells sorted from blood. Subset specified: CD45RO+ cells pooled with CCR7-negative TemRA cells. The receptors derive from a man aged 30 to 45 in good health.

This clone was recorded once. The junction departs from germline at one end; a sequencing error may be responsible. The rearrangement uses TRBV7-7 and TRBJ2-7, with 7 bases aligning to TRBD1. This CDR3 region has 13 residues. The germline CDR1 and CDR2 sequences are SSHAT and FNYEAQ (reference sequence). The CDR3 DNA reads TGTGCTAGCAGCTTGACAGGGTCGCACGAGCAGTACTTC. It is translated as CASSLTGSHEQYF.

V and J are TRBV28 and TRBJ1-2, with 7 bases matching TRBD1. The trim removed 6 bases at V and 3 bases at J, leaving 4 bases unmatched. The germline V gene encodes CDR1 MDHEN and CDR2 SYDVKM. CDR3 length: 13 residues. The CDR3 sequence: CASSKTGYYGYTF. The CDR3, as DNA: TGTGCCAGCAGCAAGACAGGGTACTATGGCTACACCTTC.

V gene TRBV10-3 combines with J gene TRBJ1-2, with 11 bases identical to TRBD1. After removal of 4 bases from V and 6 bases from J, the junction contained 4 bases not matched to a gene. Germline V gene lookup returns CDR1 ENHRY and CDR2 SYGVKD. This CDR3 is 14 amino acids long. The CDR3 bases are TGTGCCATCAGTGGGACAGGGGGCGAGGATGGCTACACCTTC. It specifies CAISGTGGEDGYTF.

For this clone: One junction end does not reproduce the germline sequence, and a read error may be involved. The rearrangement uses TRBV28 and TRBJ1-1; TRBD1 agrees at 8 bases. This CDR3 region has 12 residues. The V gene's germline CDR1 is MDHEN and CDR2 SYDVKM. The CDR3 coding sequence is TGTGCCAGCAACACTCTGGGACAGGTTTACTCTTTT. Its translation: CASNTLGQVYSF.

This chain joins TRBV5-1 and TRBJ2-7, with 9 bases matching TRBD1. Germline V gene lookup returns CDR1 SGHRS and CDR2 YFSETQ. This CDR3 has 14 amino acids. Trimming took 4 bases from V and 3 from J; bases not matched to a gene: 5. CDR3 bases: TGCGCCAGCAGCCGGGACAGGGATTTCTACGAGCAGTACTTC. The encoded protein is CASSRDRDFYEQYF.

The rearrangement joins TRBV27 to TRBJ1-5; D is unclear. CDR1 and CDR2 from the germline V gene are MNHEY and SMNVEV (reference sequence). CDR3 size: 13 residues. V lost 3 bases and J lost 0, with 3 bases in between. The CDR3 loop reads CASSFTSNQPQHF. In nucleotides, the CDR3 is TGTGCCAGCAGTTTTACTAGCAATCAGCCCCAGCATTTT.

The V and J genes are TRBV19 and TRBJ2-1, with D perhaps matching TRBD2 (6 bases). The germline V gene has CDR1 LNHDA and CDR2 SQIVND (reference sequence). Trimming left V 5 bases short and J 4 bases short, with 12 bases between. The CDR3 has 14 amino acids. CDR3: CASSRGNQYNEQFF. CDR3 coding DNA: TGTGCCAGTAGTCGCGGGAACCAATACAATGAGCAGTTCTTC.

The chain recombines TRBV18 with TRBJ2-3, with D unresolved. The germline CDR1 and CDR2 sequences are KGHSH and LQKENI. The V end was cut by 1 base, the J end by 0 bases, with 5 bases between. The CDR3 is 14 residues long. The CDR3 loop is CASSPRRSTDTQYF. Written as DNA, the CDR3 is TGTGCCAGCTCACCACGAAGAAGCACAGATACGCAGTATTTT.

This clone was seen once. Sequence at one end of the junction differs from germline and may be a read error. The same CDR3 is also encoded by other DNA sequences in this sample. The chain employs TRBV28 and TRBJ2-7, with D perhaps being TRBD1 or TRBD2 (5 bases each). The CDR3 sequence is 16 residues long. CDR1 and CDR2 (germline): MDHEN, SYDVKM. CDR3 in amino acids: CASSFRLAGALGEQYF. CDR3 coding DNA: TGTGCCAGCAGTTTCAGGCTAGCTGGAGCTTTGGGGGAGCAATACTTC.

The CDR3 region is CATSRVSHSSYNEQFF. The CDR3 DNA sequence: TGTGCCACCAGCAGAGTATCCCACAGCTCCTACAATGAGCAGTTCTTC. V is TRBV15 and J is TRBJ2-1; D remains ambiguous. The ends were cut back, 1 base at V and 0 bases at J, with 10 bases in the middle. The CDR3 loop spans 16 amino acids. Germline assignment: CDR1 LNHNV and CDR2 YYDKDF (reference sequence).

V usage is TRBV10-3 and J usage is TRBJ2-3; D remains unclear. The CDR3 length is 12 residues. Germline V gene data show CDR1 as ENHRY and CDR2 as SYGVKD. With 10 bases removed from V and 0 bases from J, the gap between germline ends came to 8 bases. The CDR3 is CATKNSTDTQYF. CDR3 nucleotide sequence: TGTGCCACCAAAAACAGCACAGATACGCAGTATTTT.

The chain employs TRBV5-1 and TRBJ2-5; possible D gene TRBD1, 5 bases. This CDR3 comprises 12 residues. Trimming took 7 bases from V and 3 from J, leaving 10 bases between them. Germline V gives CDR1 SGHRS, CDR2 YFSETQ. The CDR3 coding sequence is TGCGCCAGCCAGGGTGAGAAAGAGACCCAGTACTTC. The encoded protein is CASQGEKETQYF.

The V gene is TRBV7-3, the J gene TRBJ2-1, with 7 nucleotides matching TRBD2. The CDR3 covers 15 residues. Germline V CDR1 and CDR2: SGHTA, FQGTGA. V dropped 0 bases and J dropped 7; count of bases not matched to a gene: 6. The CDR3 sequence: CASSLTRTRKNEQFF. The DNA of the CDR3 is TGTGCCAGCAGCTTAACGCGGACTAGAAAGAATGAGCAGTTCTTC.

The V call is TRBV13, the J call TRBJ2-7, with TRBD1 identical over 9 bases. Losses at the gene ends were 3 bases for V and 3 bases for J; bases not matched to a gene: 6. The CDR3 length is 15 residues. Per germline, CDR1 PRHDT and CDR2 FYEKMQ (reference sequence). CDR3: CASSLGQGPVYEQYF. The CDR3 coding sequence is TGTGCCAGCAGCTTGGGACAGGGTCCGGTCTACGAGCAGTACTTC.

Here the CDR3 reads CASSFGDRGLTEAFF. CDR3 nucleotide sequence: TGCGCCAGCAGCTTTGGTGACAGGGGGCTTACTGAAGCTTTCTTT. V gene TRBV5-1 combines with J gene TRBJ1-1; 10 bases agree with TRBD1. Germline CDR1 is SGHRS and CDR2 is YFSETQ. The CDR3 contains 15 residues. With 2 bases clipped from V and 5 bases from J, the junction kept 6 bases outside the gene matches.

The rearrangement uses TRBV6-1 and TRBJ2-3; D unresolved. The V end lost 0 bases, the J end lost 6 bases, and 10 bases lay between the germline ends. Germline-derived CDR1 and CDR2 are MNHNS and SASEGT. The length of the CDR3 is 14 residues. The CDR3 sequence is CASSEAFSRDTQYF. The DNA of the CDR3 is TGTGCCAGCAGTGAAGCATTTAGCCGGGATACGCAGTATTTT.

The chain links TRBV7-3 to TRBJ1-2; D is possibly TRBD1 (5 bases). The germline V gene encodes CDR1 SGHTA and CDR2 FQGTGA. Trimming removed 0 bases at V and 2 bases at J, with 10 bases between. The CDR3 totals 15 residues. CDR3 protein: CASSLTGGPNYGYTF. CDR3 nucleotides: TGTGCCAGCAGCTTAACTGGGGGTCCCAACTATGGCTACACCTTC.

This sequence joins TRBV2 and TRBJ2-3; D unresolved. CDR3 size: 13 residues. V lost 4 bases and J lost 2, with 7 bases in between. Per the germline V gene, CDR1 is SNHLY and CDR2 is FYNNEI. The CDR3: CASSVFITDTQYF. The CDR3 bases are TGTGCCAGCAGTGTTTTTATCACAGATACGCAGTATTTT.

The genes are TRBV28 and TRBJ1-2; tentative D call: TRBD1 (5 bases). Trimming removed 7 bases from V and 8 bases from J, with 11 bases in between. Germline V gives CDR1 MDHEN, CDR2 SYDVKM. This CDR3 comprises 11 residues. CDR3 region: CASKGLGGYTF. Here the CDR3 DNA reads TGTGCCAGCAAGGGGCTTGGGGGCTACACCTTC.

The chain joins TRBV5-6 to TRBJ2-2; 14 bases align to TRBD2. Germline CDR1 reads SGHDT; CDR2 reads YYEEEE. Unmatched junction bases numbered 6, after V lost 1 base and J lost 4 bases. The length of the CDR3 is 18 residues. CDR3 in amino acids: CASSLLGLAGVGTGELFF. The CDR3 bases are TGTGCCAGCAGCTTGTTGGGACTAGCGGGAGTCGGCACCGGGGAGCTGTTTTTT.